There are many counts of the clone carrying this T cell receptor beta chain. What it recognizes is unknown. The record originates from a study of T cells after yellow fever vaccination. Findings and caveats of the study: The CD4 and CD8 compartments had a small share of their clonotypes in common.

TCRdb re-called the 5' RACE reads with MiXCR, one entry per CDR3 protein. The table records over 150,000 distinct CDR3 sequences, roughly 6.4% of them present only once. Per the germline V gene, CDR1 is SGHVS and CDR2 is FNYEAQ. Trimming removed 5 bases from V and 5 bases from J, with 9 bases in between. The CDR3 runs to 12 residues. The J gene is TRBJ2-5, the V gene TRBV7-6, with D unresolved. Sequenced here: CD4+ T cells sorted from PBMCs, sampled on the day of the first yellow fever vaccination. This receptor was taken from a man aged 18 to 29 who received the YFV17D yellow fever vaccine. CDR3 nucleotide sequence: TGTGCCAGCAGCCGTAGCCGCGAGACCCAGTACTTC. As protein: CASSRSRETQYF. Full variable domain (missing parts from reference TRBV7-6 and TRBJ2-5): GAGVSQSPRYKVTKRGQDVALRCDPISGHVSLYWYRQALGQGPEFLTYFNYEAQQDKSGLPNDRFSAERPEGSISTLTIQRTEQRDSAMYRCASSRSRETQYFGPGTRLLVL.